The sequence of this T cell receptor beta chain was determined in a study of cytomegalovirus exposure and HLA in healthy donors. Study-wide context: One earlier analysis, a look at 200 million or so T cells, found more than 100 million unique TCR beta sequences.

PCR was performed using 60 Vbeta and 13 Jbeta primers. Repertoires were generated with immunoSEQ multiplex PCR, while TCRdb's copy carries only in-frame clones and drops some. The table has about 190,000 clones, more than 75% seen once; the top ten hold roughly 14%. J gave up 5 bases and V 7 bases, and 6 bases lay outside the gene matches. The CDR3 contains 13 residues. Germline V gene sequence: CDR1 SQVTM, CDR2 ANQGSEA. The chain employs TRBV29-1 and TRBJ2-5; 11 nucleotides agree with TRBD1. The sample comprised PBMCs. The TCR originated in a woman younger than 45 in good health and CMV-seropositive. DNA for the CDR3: TGCAGCGGACGGACAGGGGGCAGGGAGACCCAGTACTTC. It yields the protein CSGRTGGRETQYF.